Listed here are 18 T cell receptor beta chains from one sample, sequenced in a study of CD8 T cells in ankylosing spondylitis. TCRdb reprocessed the 5' RACE reads via MiXCR and lists one record per CDR3 protein. The sample has 150,000 or so distinct CDR3 sequences, around 18% seen once; the top ten hold under 9%. Specimen: blood, either unsorted or a sorted T cell fraction (not recorded which). These receptor sequences come from a male donor with ankylosing spondylitis or in good health (not recorded which).

This sequence joins TRBV9 and TRBJ2-2; perhaps TRBD1 as D (6 bases). Germline CDR1 and CDR2: SGDLS and YYNGEE. This CDR3 is 15 amino acids long. The ends were cut back, 4 bases at V and 2 bases at J, with 12 bases in the middle. DNA for the CDR3: TGTGCCAGCAGCTTCAGGACAGCTAACACCGGGGAGCTGTTTTTT. Protein sequence: CASSFRTANTGELFF.

This clonotype was counted at least ten times. One junction end disagrees with the germline gene, perhaps due to a read error. The CDR3 DNA reads as TGTGCCAGCAGTCTAGCCGGGACAGTACGGGAAAAACTGTTTTTT. As protein: CASSLAGTVREKLFF. V gene TRBV12-3 or TRBV12-4 combines with J gene TRBJ1-4; 7 bases align to TRBD1. This CDR3 spans 15 amino acids.

The chain recombines TRBV7-9 with TRBJ1-4; D unresolved. Germline-derived CDR1 and CDR2 are SEHNR and FQNEAQ (reference sequence). The CDR3 is made up of 11 amino acids. Trimming took off 4 bases at V and 8 bases at J, with 5 bases between the two ends. The CDR3 loop is CASSSREKLFF. CDR3 nucleotide sequence: TGTGCCAGCAGCTCCCGCGAAAAACTGTTTTTT.

The chain uses TRBV10-3 and TRBJ1-1, with D hard to call. CDR1 is ENHRY, CDR2 SYGVKD, per germline. The CDR3 runs 11 residues. Trimming left V 5 bases short and J 3 bases short, with 4 bases between. CDR3 sequence (DNA): TGTGCCATCAGTAGTGACACTGAAGCTTTCTTT. Amino acids: CAISSDTEAFF.

The chain combines TRBV15 with TRBJ1-1; 7 bases line up with TRBD1. The CDR3 covers 15 residues. Losses at the gene ends were 4 bases for V and 4 bases for J; bases not matched to a gene: 9. In germline, CDR1 is LNHNV, CDR2 YYDKDF (reference sequence). The CDR3 protein is CATSNRQGVGTEAFF. CDR3 coding DNA: TGTGCCACCAGCAACCGACAGGGCGTCGGCACTGAAGCTTTCTTT.

This chain links TRBV27 with TRBJ2-7; D is perhaps TRBD1 (6 bases). The CDR3 runs to 14 residues. The V end lost 3 bases, the J end lost 2 bases, and 11 bases lay between the germline ends. The germline gives CDR1 MNHEY, CDR2 SMNVEV (reference sequence). In DNA form, the CDR3 reads TGTGCCAGCAGTTTGACAGGCATAACCTACGAGCAGTACTTC. Residues: CASSLTGITYEQYF.

This clonotype has more than one count but fewer than ten. CDR3 sequence: CAERVKTVEQYF. CDR3 coding DNA: TGTGCCGAGAGGGTGAAAACGGTCGAGCAGTACTTC. The chain is built from TRBV6-4 and TRBJ2-7; D may be TRBD2 (5 bases). The germline V gene has CDR1 MRHNA and CDR2 SNTAGT. V lost 11 bases, J lost 6 bases, and 17 bases lay in between. The CDR3 covers 12 residues.

This clonotype came up many times. This chain uses TRBV5-1 with TRBJ2-5; TRBD2 agrees at 9 bases. Germline-derived CDR1 and CDR2 are SGHRS and YFSETQ. The CDR3 is 15 amino acids. V shed 5 bases, J shed 5 bases, and the junction held 10 bases outside the gene matches. The CDR3 here is CASSYLSGRGETQYF. CDR3 DNA sequence: TGCGCCAGCAGTTACCTTAGCGGGAGAGGGGAGACCCAGTACTTC.

This clonotype was observed many times. In DNA, the CDR3 is TGCAGTGCTAGAGATGGCACAGATACGCAGTATTTT. As protein: CSARDGTDTQYF. The rearrangement joins TRBV20-1 to TRBJ2-3; D call uncertain. V was pared by 0 bases and J by 1 base, with 2 bases between. Germline lookup yields CDR1 DFQATT and CDR2 SNEGSKA (reference sequence). The CDR3 totals 12 residues.

The V gene is TRBV28, the J gene TRBJ1-1; D is uncertain. CDR1 is MDHEN and CDR2 is SYDVKM in the germline V gene. CDR3 length equals 12 residues. The CDR3 reads CVTLKYYTEAFF. CDR3 coding DNA: TGTGTCACCTTAAAGTATTACACTGAAGCTTTCTTT. The complete variable domain, with remaining parts taken from reference TRBV28 and TRBJ1-1, reads DVKVTQSSRYLVKRTGEKVFLECVQDMDHENMFWYRQDPGLGLRLIYFSYDVKMKEKGDIPEGYSVSREKKERFSLILESASTNQTSMYLCVTLKYYTEAFFGQGTRLTVV.

This clonotype occurred a few times. The chain recombines TRBV5-1 with TRBJ2-5; 14 nucleotides match TRBD2. CDR1 and CDR2 (germline): SGHRS, YFSETQ. V was pared by 5 bases and J by 5 bases, with 5 bases of the junction left unmatched. The CDR3 consists of 15 residues. CDR3 DNA sequence: TGCGCCAGCAGTCCCCGACTAGCGGGAGGGGAGACCCAGTACTTC. Its protein is CASSPRLAGGETQYF.

This clonotype was found a few times. The CDR3 is CASSKGFKGYTF. DNA for the CDR3: TGTGCCAGCAGCAAAGGGTTTAAGGGCTACACCTTC. V gene TRBV21-1 combines with J gene TRBJ1-2. TRBV21-1 is given as a pseudogene. The CDR3 consists of 12 residues.

The chain employs TRBV5-5 and TRBJ2-1; 9 bases align to TRBD2. CDR3 length equals 15 residues. The germline V gene encodes CDR1 SGHKS and CDR2 YYEKEE (reference sequence). V trimming: 5 bases; J trimming: 8 bases; junction bases outside the gene matches: 11. The CDR3 sequence: CASRSGTSLRYEQFF. CDR3 sequence (DNA): TGTGCCAGCAGGTCCGGGACTAGCCTTCGTTATGAGCAGTTCTTC.

This clonotype appeared many times. The rearrangement uses TRBV12-3 or TRBV12-4 and TRBJ1-2; no reliable D call. The CDR3 runs 13 residues. The V end was cut by 1 base, the J end by 8 bases, with 11 bases between. The CDR3 bases are TGTGCCAGCAGTTTAGACAGAGGACTGGGCTACACCTTC. Protein product: CASSLDRGLGYTF.

In regard to this clonotype: Likely a read error: the CDR3 ends without its conserved phenylalanine or tryptophan. It is unclear where the CDR3 begins or ends on the DNA, so no DNA is shown, and the CDR3 is as TCRdb lists it. This chain links TRBV6-5 with TRBJ2-1. Germline V lookup: CDR1 MNHEY, CDR2 SVGAGI. The CDR3 adds up to 9 amino acids, both ends counted. The CDR3 loop reads CASSYPLRV.

This clonotype was observed a handful of times. The rearrangement joins TRBV27 to TRBJ2-7; no clear D. The CDR3 runs to 12 residues. Trimming stripped 6 bases from V and 6 bases from J, with 12 bases between. The germline V gene has CDR1 MNHEY and CDR2 SMNVEV (reference sequence). This CDR3 reads CASRGEGREQYF. DNA for the CDR3: TGTGCCAGCAGGGGCGAAGGGCGCGAGCAGTACTTC.

The table lists this clonotype with many counts. The rearrangement joins TRBV20-1 to TRBJ2-1; TRBD1 matches at 8 bases. V lost 6 bases to trimming and J lost 2 bases; unmatched junction nucleotides: 6. The CDR3 extends over 14 amino acids. Germline V gives CDR1 DFQATT, CDR2 SNEGSKA (reference sequence). The DNA of the CDR3 is TGCAGTGCAGGCGGACAGGGCGCCTACAATGAGCAGTTCTTC. Protein sequence: CSAGGQGAYNEQFF.

The chain uses TRBV7-8 and TRBJ2-1, with no clear D. The V gene's germline CDR1 is SGHVS and CDR2 FQNEAQ. V lost 1 base and J lost 10, with 14 bases in between. The CDR3 loop spans 14 amino acids. This CDR3 is CASSLDPNELEQFF. CDR3 coding DNA: TGTGCCAGCAGCTTAGACCCCAATGAATTAGAGCAGTTCTTC.